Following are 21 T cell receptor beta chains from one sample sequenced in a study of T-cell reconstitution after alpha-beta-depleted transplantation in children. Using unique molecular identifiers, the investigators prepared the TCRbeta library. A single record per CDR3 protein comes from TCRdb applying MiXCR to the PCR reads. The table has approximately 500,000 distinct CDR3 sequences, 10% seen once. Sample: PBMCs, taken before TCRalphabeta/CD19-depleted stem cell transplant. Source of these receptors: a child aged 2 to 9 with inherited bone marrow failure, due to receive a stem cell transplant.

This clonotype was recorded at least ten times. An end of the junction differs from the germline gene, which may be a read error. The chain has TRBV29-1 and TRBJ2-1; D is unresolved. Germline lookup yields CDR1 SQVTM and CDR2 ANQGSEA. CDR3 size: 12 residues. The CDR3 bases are TGCAGCGTAGAAGGACGCTACAATGAGCAGTTCTTC. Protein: CSVEGRYNEQFF.

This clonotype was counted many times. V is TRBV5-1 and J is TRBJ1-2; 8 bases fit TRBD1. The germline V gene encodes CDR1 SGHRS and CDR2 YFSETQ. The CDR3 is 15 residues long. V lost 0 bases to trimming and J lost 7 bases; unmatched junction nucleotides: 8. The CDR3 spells CASSLDVRGQGGYTF. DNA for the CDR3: TGCGCCAGCAGCTTGGACGTCAGGGGGCAAGGTGGCTACACCTTC.

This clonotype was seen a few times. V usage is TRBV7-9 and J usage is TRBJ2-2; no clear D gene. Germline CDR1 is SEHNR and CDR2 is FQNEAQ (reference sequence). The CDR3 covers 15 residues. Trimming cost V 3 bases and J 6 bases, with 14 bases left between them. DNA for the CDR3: TGTGCCAGCAGCTTCCGGGCCCTCCGGGCCGGGGAGCTGTTTTTT. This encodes CASSFRALRAGELFF.

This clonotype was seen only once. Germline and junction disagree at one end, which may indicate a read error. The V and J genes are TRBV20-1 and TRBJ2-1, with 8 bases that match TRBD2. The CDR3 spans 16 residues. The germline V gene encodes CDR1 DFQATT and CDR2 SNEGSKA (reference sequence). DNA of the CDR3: TGCTGTGCTAGCCGACCGACTAGCGTCTCCTGGGATGAGCAGTTCTTC. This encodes CCASRPTSVSWDEQFF.

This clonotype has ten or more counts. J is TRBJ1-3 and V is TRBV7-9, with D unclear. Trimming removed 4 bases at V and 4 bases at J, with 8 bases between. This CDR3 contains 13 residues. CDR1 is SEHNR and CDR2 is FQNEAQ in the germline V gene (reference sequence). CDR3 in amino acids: CASSSSWGNTIYF. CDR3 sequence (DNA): TGTGCCAGCAGCTCGTCGTGGGGAAACACCATATATTTT.

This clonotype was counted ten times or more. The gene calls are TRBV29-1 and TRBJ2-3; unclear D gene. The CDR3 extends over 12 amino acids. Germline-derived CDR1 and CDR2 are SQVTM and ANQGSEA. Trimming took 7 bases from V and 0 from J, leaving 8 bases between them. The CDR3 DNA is TGCAGCGCCGACGGCAGCACAGATACGCAGTATTTT. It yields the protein CSADGSTDTQYF.

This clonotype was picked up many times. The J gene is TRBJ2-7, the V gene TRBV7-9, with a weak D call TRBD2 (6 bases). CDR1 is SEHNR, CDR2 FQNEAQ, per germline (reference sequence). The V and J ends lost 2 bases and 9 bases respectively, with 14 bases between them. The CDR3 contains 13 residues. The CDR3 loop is CASSLIVSEGQYF. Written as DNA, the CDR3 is TGTGCCAGCAGCTTAATAGTTTCGGAGGGGCAGTACTTC.

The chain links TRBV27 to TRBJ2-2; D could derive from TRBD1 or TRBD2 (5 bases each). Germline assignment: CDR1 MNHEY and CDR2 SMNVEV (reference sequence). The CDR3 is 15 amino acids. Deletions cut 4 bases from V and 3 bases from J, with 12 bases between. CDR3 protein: CASSWGGYDTGELFF. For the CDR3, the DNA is TGTGCCAGCAGTTGGGGCGGGTACGACACCGGGGAGCTGTTTTTT.

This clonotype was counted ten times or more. This CDR3 is CASSEGLAGTDTQYF. CDR3 bases: TGTGCCAGCAGCGAAGGACTAGCGGGCACAGATACGCAGTATTTT. The chain links TRBV5-6 to TRBJ2-3; 10 bases match TRBD2. After removal of 4 bases from V and 1 base from J, the junction contained 3 bases not matched to a gene. Looked up from germline, CDR1 is SGHDT and CDR2 is YYEEEE. This CDR3 is 15 amino acids long.

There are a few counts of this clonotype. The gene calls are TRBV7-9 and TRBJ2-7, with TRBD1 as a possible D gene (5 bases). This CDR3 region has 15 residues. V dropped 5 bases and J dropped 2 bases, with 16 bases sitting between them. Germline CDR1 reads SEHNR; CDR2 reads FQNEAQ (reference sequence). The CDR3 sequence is CASSPGWGNTYEQYF. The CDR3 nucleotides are TGTGCCAGCAGCCCAGGGTGGGGCAACACCTACGAGCAGTACTTC.

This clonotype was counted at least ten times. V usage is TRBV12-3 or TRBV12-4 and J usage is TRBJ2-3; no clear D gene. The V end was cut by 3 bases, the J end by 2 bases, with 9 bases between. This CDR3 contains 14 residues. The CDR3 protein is CASSLSSTTDTQYF. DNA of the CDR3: TGTGCCAGCAGTTTGTCGTCTACCACAGATACGCAGTATTTT.

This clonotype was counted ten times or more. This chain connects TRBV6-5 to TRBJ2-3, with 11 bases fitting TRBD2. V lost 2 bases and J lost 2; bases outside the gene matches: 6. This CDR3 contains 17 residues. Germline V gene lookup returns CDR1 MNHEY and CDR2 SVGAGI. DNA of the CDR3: TGTGCCAGCAGTTACGGTGGGACTAGCGGACACACAGATACGCAGTATTTT. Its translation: CASSYGGTSGHTDTQYF.

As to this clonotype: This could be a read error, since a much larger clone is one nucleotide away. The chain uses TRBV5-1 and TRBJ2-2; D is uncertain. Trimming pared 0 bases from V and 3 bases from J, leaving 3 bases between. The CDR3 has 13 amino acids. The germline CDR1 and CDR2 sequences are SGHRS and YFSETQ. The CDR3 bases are TGCGCCAGCAGCTTGGAATACACCGGGGAGCTGTTTTTT. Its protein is CASSLEYTGELFF. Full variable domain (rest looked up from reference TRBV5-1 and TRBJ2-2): KAGVTQTPRYLIKTRGQQVTLSCSPISGHRSVSWYQQTPGQGLQFLFEYFSETQRNKGNFPGRFSGRQFSNSRSEMNVSTLELGDSALYLCASSLEYTGELFFGEGSRLTVL.

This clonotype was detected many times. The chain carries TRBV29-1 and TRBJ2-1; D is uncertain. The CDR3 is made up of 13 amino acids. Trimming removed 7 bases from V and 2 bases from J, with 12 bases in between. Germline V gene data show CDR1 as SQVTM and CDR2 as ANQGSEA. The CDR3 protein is CSGERRAYNEQFF. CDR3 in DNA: TGCAGCGGTGAGCGAAGGGCCTACAATGAGCAGTTCTTC.

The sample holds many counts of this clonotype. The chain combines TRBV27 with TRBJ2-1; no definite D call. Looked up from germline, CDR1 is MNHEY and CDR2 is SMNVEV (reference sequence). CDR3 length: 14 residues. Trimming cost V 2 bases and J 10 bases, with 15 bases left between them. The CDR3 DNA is TGTGCCAGCAGTTTACTCGGGCCGGGCAGGGAGCAGTTCTTC. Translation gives CASSLLGPGREQFF.

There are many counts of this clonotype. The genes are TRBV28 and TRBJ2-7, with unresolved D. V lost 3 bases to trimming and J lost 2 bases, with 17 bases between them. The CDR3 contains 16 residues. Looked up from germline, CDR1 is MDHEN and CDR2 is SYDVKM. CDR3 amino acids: CASSFPTTETAYEQYF. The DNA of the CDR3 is TGTGCCAGCAGTTTCCCCACTACGGAGACTGCCTACGAGCAGTACTTC.

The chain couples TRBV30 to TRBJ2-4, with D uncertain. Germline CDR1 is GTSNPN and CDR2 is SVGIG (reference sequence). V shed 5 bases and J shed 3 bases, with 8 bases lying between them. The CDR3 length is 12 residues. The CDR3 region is CAWSGFKNIQYF. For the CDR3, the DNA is TGTGCCTGGTCCGGATTCAAAAACATTCAGTACTTC.

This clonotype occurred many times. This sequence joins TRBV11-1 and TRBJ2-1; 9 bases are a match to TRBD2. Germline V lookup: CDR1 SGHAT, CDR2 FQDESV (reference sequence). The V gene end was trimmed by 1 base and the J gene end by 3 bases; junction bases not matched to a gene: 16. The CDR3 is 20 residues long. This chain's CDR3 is CASSLVTSGGLPLRYNEQFF. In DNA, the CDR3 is TGTGCCAGCAGCTTAGTTACGAGCGGGGGGCTACCCCTACGCTACAATGAGCAGTTCTTC.

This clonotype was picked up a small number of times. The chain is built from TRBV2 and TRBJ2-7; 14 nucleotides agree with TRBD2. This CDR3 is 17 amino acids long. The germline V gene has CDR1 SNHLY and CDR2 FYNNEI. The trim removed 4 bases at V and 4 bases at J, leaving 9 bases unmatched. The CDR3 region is CASSVSGTSGSLYEQYF. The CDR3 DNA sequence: TGTGCCAGCAGTGTATCCGGGACTAGCGGGAGCCTGTACGAGCAGTACTTC. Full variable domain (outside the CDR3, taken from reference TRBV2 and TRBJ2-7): EPEVTQTPSHQVTQMGQEVILRCVPISNHLYFYWYRQILGQKVEFLVSFYNNEISEKSEIFDDQFSVERPDGSNFTLKIRSTKLEDSAMYFCASSVSGTSGSLYEQYFGPGTRLTVT.

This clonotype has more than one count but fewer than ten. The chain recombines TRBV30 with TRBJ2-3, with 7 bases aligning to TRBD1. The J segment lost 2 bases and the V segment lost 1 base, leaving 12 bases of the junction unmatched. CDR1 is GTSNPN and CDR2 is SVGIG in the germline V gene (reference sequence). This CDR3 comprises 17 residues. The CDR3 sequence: CAWSGVPPGQITDTQYF. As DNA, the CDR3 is TGTGCCTGGAGTGGAGTCCCCCCGGGACAGATCACAGATACGCAGTATTTT.

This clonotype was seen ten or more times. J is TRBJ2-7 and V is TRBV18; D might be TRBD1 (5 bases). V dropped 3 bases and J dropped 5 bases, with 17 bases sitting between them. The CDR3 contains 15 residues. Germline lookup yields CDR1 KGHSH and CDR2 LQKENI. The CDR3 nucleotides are TGTGCCAGCTCACCCCAACCGACAGATATCCACGAGCAGTACTTC. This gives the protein CASSPQPTDIHEQYF. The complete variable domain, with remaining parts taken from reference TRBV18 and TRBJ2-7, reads NAGVMQNPRHLVRRRGQEARLRCSPMKGHSHVYWYRQLPEEGLKFMVYLQKENIIDESGMPKERFSAEFPKEGPSILRIQQVVRGDSAAYFCASSPQPTDIHEQYFGPGTRLTVT.